These 13 T cell receptor beta chains originate from one sample sequenced in a study of beta chain features in type 1 diabetes. Isolated RNA was reverse transcribed in full, so expressed TCRB transcripts were sequenced. Clones were sequenced by immunoSEQ multiplex PCR, and TCRdb holds only the in-frame ones, with some missing. The sample lists around 300,000 clones, under 8.5% seen once, with approximately 0.93% in the top ten. Sequenced: central memory CD4+ T cells from blood. These receptors all come from a woman aged 18 to 35 in good health.

The chain is built from TRBV5-6 and TRBJ1-3; D gene uncertain. V gave up 1 base and J gave up 0 bases, with 14 bases separating them. The CDR3 runs to 17 residues. Germline CDR1 is SGHDT and CDR2 is YYEEEE. CDR3 DNA sequence: TGTGCCAGCAGCTTGTCTACTCAGCGATTCTCTGGAAACACCATATATTTT. It codes for CASSLSTQRFSGNTIYF.

The CDR3 protein is CASSLRLAATYEQYF. The CDR3 DNA reads TGTGCCAGCAGCTTGAGGCTAGCGGCTACATACGAGCAGTACTTC. This chain joins TRBV5-4 and TRBJ2-7, with 7 positions matching TRBD2. V lost 1 base to trimming and J lost 4 bases; unmatched junction nucleotides: 8. The CDR3 is 15 amino acids. Germline V gene lookup returns CDR1 SGHNT and CDR2 YYREEE (reference sequence).

The J gene is TRBJ1-3, the V gene TRBV28; D might be TRBD1 (5 bases). V gave up 4 bases and J gave up 0 bases, with 13 bases separating them. The length of the CDR3 is 16 residues. CDR1 is MDHEN, CDR2 SYDVKM, per germline. For the CDR3, the DNA is TGTGCCAGCAGTTGGGGCGGGGGAAACTCTGGAAACACCATATATTTT. This sequence encodes CASSWGGGNSGNTIYF. Complete variable domain (other parts from reference TRBV28 and TRBJ1-3): DVKVTQSSRYLVKRTGEKVFLECVQDMDHENMFWYRQDPGLGLRLIYFSYDVKMKEKGDIPEGYSVSREKKERFSLILESASTNQTSMYLCASSWGGGNSGNTIYFGEGSWLTVV.

Only a few counts were recorded for this clone. V gene TRBV27 combines with J gene TRBJ2-7, with D tentatively TRBD1 (6 bases). Between the trimmed V and J ends, which lost 7 bases and 0 bases, there was a span of 19 bases. There are 16 residues in the CDR3. CDR1 and CDR2 (germline): MNHEY, SMNVEV (reference sequence). The CDR3 nucleotides read TGTGCCAGCACCAGAGAGTGGCAGGGGAGCTCCTACGAGCAGTACTTC. Its protein product is CASTREWQGSSYEQYF.

This rearrangement joins TRBV29-1 to TRBJ1-2; D is ambiguous. V lost 6 bases and J lost 14, with 16 bases in between. In germline, CDR1 is SQVTM, CDR2 ANQGSEA. This CDR3 contains 10 residues. CDR3 sequence reads: CSVDGRYLTF. The CDR3, as DNA: TGCAGCGTGGACGGGAGGTATTTAACCTTC.

This clone was counted only a few times. The rearrangement links TRBV5-4 to TRBJ2-2; 15 bases are a match to TRBD2. The CDR3 runs 19 residues. Looked up from germline, CDR1 is SGHNT and CDR2 is YYREEE (reference sequence). Unmatched junction bases numbered 8, after V lost 4 bases and J lost 1 base. CDR3 sequence reads: CASSRGTSGGQLNTGELFF. In DNA, the CDR3 is TGTGCCAGCAGCCGCGGGACTAGCGGGGGGCAACTGAACACCGGGGAGCTGTTTTTT.

This clone was seen a few times. The chain is built from TRBV28 and TRBJ2-1, with TRBD2 identical over 8 bases. The V gene's germline CDR1 is MDHEN and CDR2 SYDVKM. The trim removed 3 bases at V and 8 bases at J, leaving 9 bases unmatched. CDR3 length: 15 amino acids. CDR3 sequence (DNA): TGTGCCAGCAGTTTCGGGCTGCGGGGGGCGGATGAGCAGTTCTTC. Its protein product is CASSFGLRGADEQFF. Filled out from reference TRBV28 and TRBJ2-1, the complete variable domain reads DVKVTQSSRYLVKRTGEKVFLECVQDMDHENMFWYRQDPGLGLRLIYFSYDVKMKEKGDIPEGYSVSREKKERFSLILESASTNQTSMYLCASSFGLRGADEQFFGPGTRLTVL.

This clone was seen a handful of times. The V call is TRBV4-1, the J call TRBJ2-1, with 11 bases lining up with TRBD2. Looked up from germline, CDR1 is MGHRA and CDR2 is YSYEKL. The ends lost 0 bases at V and 8 bases at J; junction bases unmatched: 9. There are 17 residues in the CDR3. CDR3: CASSQETSGDSRDEQFF. The CDR3, as DNA: TGCGCCAGCAGCCAAGAGACTAGCGGGGACTCTAGGGATGAGCAGTTCTTC.

This clone came up a few times. V gene TRBV19 combines with J gene TRBJ2-3; no reliable D call. The germline V gene encodes CDR1 LNHDA and CDR2 SQIVND (reference sequence). The germline V and J ends were trimmed by 6 bases and 3 bases, with 7 bases remaining between them. The CDR3 consists of 12 residues. The CDR3 protein is CASSPTTDTQYF. The DNA for the CDR3 is TGTGCCAGTAGCCCGACTACAGATACGCAGTATTTT.

The J gene is TRBJ2-2, the V gene TRBV11-2; D possibly matches TRBD1 or TRBD2 (5 bases each). The V gene lost 0 bases and the J gene lost 6 bases, with 8 bases spanning the gap. The CDR3 contains 14 residues. Germline V gives CDR1 SGHAT, CDR2 FQNNGV. The CDR3 DNA is TGTGCCAGCAGCTTAGAAAGAGGGGCCGGGGAGCTGTTTTTT. Amino acids: CASSLERGAGELFF.

This clone was seen at least ten times. The CDR3 nucleotides are TGTGCCAGCAGTCTTACAGGGACGAACACTGAAGCTTTCTTT. As protein: CASSLTGTNTEAFF. The genes are TRBV27 and TRBJ1-1, with D perhaps TRBD1 (6 bases). The CDR3 contains 14 residues. Per germline, CDR1 MNHEY and CDR2 SMNVEV (reference sequence). Trimming cost V 5 bases and J 1 base, with 11 bases left between them.

There are a few counts of this clone. The chain employs TRBV15 and TRBJ1-1; D gene ambiguous. The CDR3 has 12 residues. V lost 3 bases and J lost 8, with 10 bases in between. Looked up from germline, CDR1 is LNHNV and CDR2 is YYDKDF (reference sequence). CDR3 DNA sequence: TGTGCCACCAGCAGGAAGGACGGAGAAGCTTTCTTT. Protein product: CATSRKDGEAFF.

The chain is built from TRBV29-1 and TRBJ2-2; 8 bases align to TRBD1. Germline trimming cut 3 bases from V and 3 bases from J; bases unmatched to any gene: 6. The germline V gene encodes CDR1 SQVTM and CDR2 ANQGSEA. The CDR3 spans 15 residues. The CDR3: CSVDGAGGYTGELFF. The CDR3 region has the DNA TGCAGCGTTGATGGGGCAGGGGGCTACACCGGGGAGCTGTTTTTT.